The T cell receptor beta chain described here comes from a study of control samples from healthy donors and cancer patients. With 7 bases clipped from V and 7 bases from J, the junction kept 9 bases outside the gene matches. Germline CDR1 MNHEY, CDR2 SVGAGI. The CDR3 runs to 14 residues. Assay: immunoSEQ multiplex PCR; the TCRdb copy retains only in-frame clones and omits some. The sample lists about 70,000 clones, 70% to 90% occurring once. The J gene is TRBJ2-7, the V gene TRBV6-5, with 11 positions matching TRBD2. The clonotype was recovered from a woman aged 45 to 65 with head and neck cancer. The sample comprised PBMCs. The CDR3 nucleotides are TGTGCCAGCAAGAAGCTAGCGGGGGGCATGGAGCAGTACTTC. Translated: CASKKLAGGMEQYF.